The 10 T cell receptor beta chains below were found in one sample sequenced in a study of a mutant IDH1 vaccine in newly diagnosed glioma. Time point specified: baseline, week 1 (first vaccination visit). This sample's treatment: pre-vaccination baseline after standard-of-care therapy. Sequencing used immunoSEQ multiplex PCR; TCRdb keeps in-frame clones, though not all of them. The sample contains approximately 70,000 clones, about 86% of which appear only once. This specimen was PBMCs, taken from a glioma patient treated with radiotherapy, temozolomide or both. These receptors came from a man in his thirties or forties with glioma.

The rearrangement uses TRBV5-5 and TRBJ1-1; TRBD1 is a possible D gene (5 bases). The CDR3 spans 16 residues. Germline V lookup: CDR1 SGHKS, CDR2 YYEKEE (reference sequence). Trimming pared 0 bases from V and 0 bases from J, leaving 12 bases between. The CDR3 DNA follows: TGTGCCAGCAGCTTGGCCTTAGGAGGGGTGAACACTGAAGCTTTCTTT. Protein: CASSLALGGVNTEAFF.

The chain employs TRBV6-4 and TRBJ1-1; no clear D. The CDR3 sequence is 17 residues long. V gave up 0 bases and J gave up 3 bases, with 17 bases separating them. The germline V gene encodes CDR1 MRHNA and CDR2 SNTAGT. CDR3: CASSDSRADEVDTEAFF. Here the CDR3 DNA reads TGTGCCAGCAGTGACTCGAGGGCGGACGAGGTTGACACTGAAGCTTTCTTT.

V gene TRBV20-1 combines with J gene TRBJ2-3, with unresolved D. CDR1 and CDR2 (germline): DFQATT, SNEGSKA (reference sequence). V was cut by 6 bases and J by 10 bases, with 11 bases left in between. The CDR3 totals 10 residues. CDR3 sequence: CSAIGYPQYF. In nucleotides, the CDR3 is TGCAGTGCCATTGGGTACCCGCAGTATTTT.

The genes are TRBV6-5 and TRBJ1-2, with TRBD1 matching over 7 bases. Per the germline V gene, CDR1 is MNHEY and CDR2 is SVGAGI. The CDR3 runs 14 residues. V shed 6 bases, J shed 2 bases, and the junction held 6 bases outside the gene matches. DNA of the CDR3: TGTGCCAGCAGGTCCGGGACAGACAACTATGGCTACACCTTC. It is translated as CASRSGTDNYGYTF.

This rearrangement joins TRBV10-2 to TRBJ2-3, with D possibly matching TRBD2 (6 bases). The germline V and J ends were trimmed by 7 bases and 9 bases, with 17 bases remaining between them. CDR3 length equals 13 residues. Germline CDR1 is WSHSY and CDR2 is SAAADI. The CDR3, as DNA: TGCGCCAGCACCCCCTATTGGGGGGACACGCAGTATTTT. This sequence encodes CASTPYWGDTQYF.

The chain is built from TRBV19 and TRBJ2-1, with D possibly being TRBD2 (5 bases). V lost 2 bases, J lost 0 bases, and 11 bases lay in between. The CDR3 contains 16 residues. Germline V gives CDR1 LNHDA, CDR2 SQIVND (reference sequence). CDR3 region: CASSISPGSSYNEQFF. The CDR3 DNA follows: TGTGCCAGTAGTATATCGCCGGGAAGCTCCTACAATGAGCAGTTCTTC.

This chain connects TRBV6-1 to TRBJ1-1; D not certain. V dropped 8 bases and J dropped 11 bases, with 15 bases sitting between them. CDR3 length: 11 residues. Germline lookup yields CDR1 MNHNS and CDR2 SASEGT. The CDR3 loop reads CASHLGMGAFF. CDR3 sequence (DNA): TGTGCCAGCCATCTGGGTATGGGTGCTTTCTTT.

Here the CDR3 reads CASSLIISSGDDGETQYF. The CDR3 DNA sequence: TGTGCCAGCAGTTTAATTATTAGCTCGGGGGACGATGGAGAGACCCAGTACTTC. The chain employs TRBV28 and TRBJ2-5; D might be TRBD2 (6 bases). Germline V gene data show CDR1 as MDHEN and CDR2 as SYDVKM. CDR3 length: 18 amino acids. V lost 2 bases, J lost 4 bases, and 23 bases lay in between. Together with reference TRBV28 and TRBJ2-5, the CDR3 gives the full variable domain: DVKVTQSSRYLVKRTGEKVFLECVQDMDHENMFWYRQDPGLGLRLIYFSYDVKMKEKGDIPEGYSVSREKKERFSLILESASTNQTSMYLCASSLIISSGDDGETQYFGPGTRLLVL.

V is TRBV6-1 and J is TRBJ2-7, with D unresolved. Trimming stripped 6 bases from V and 3 bases from J, with 9 bases between. This CDR3 comprises 12 residues. The germline gives CDR1 MNHNS, CDR2 SASEGT. The DNA for the CDR3 is TGTGCCAGCAGACCAACCAACTACGAGCAGTACTTC. This gives the protein CASRPTNYEQYF.

V and J are TRBV6-6 and TRBJ1-6; D remains ambiguous. Trimming left V 2 bases short and J 7 bases short, with 12 bases between. CDR1 is MNHNY and CDR2 is SVGAGI in the germline V gene (reference sequence). This CDR3 has 15 residues. The CDR3 bases are TGTGCCAGCAGTTACACTTCAATTGGGAATTCACCCCTCCACTTT. Its translation: CASSYTSIGNSPLHF.